This T cell receptor beta chain was obtained from a study of cytomegalovirus exposure and HLA in healthy donors. Looking at the study overall: A later analysis reported the approximately 120 validation repertoires used the same platform as the roughly 700 first-cohort repertoires.

Regarding this clone: Its antigen is unknown.

General study results and limits: That first-cohort TCR clusters tended to co-occur in the roughly 120 validation repertoires was found in a later analysis.

The V gene's germline CDR1 is SEHNR and CDR2 FQNEAQ (reference sequence). V lost 5 bases and J 10 bases, leaving 11 bases between the germline ends. The CDR3 spans 11 residues. Produced via immunoSEQ multiplex PCR; TCRdb's table is partial and in-frame only. This table holds about 360,000 clones, roughly 85% found once. J is TRBJ1-1 and V is TRBV7-9; D ambiguous. Sequenced material: PBMCs. The receptor comes from a woman younger than 35 in good health and CMV-seronegative. CDR3 amino acids: CASSPSERAFF. In DNA, the CDR3 is TGTGCCAGCAGCCCCTCCGAGCGAGCTTTCTTT.